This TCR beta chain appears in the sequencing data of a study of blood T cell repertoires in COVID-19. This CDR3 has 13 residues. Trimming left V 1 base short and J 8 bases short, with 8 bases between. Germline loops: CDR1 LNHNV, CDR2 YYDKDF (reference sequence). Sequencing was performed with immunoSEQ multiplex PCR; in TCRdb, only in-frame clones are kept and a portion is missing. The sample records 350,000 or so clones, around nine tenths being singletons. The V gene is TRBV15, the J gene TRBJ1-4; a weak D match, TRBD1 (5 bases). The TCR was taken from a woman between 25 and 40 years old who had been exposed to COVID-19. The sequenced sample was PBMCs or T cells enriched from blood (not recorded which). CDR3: CATSRGGLEKLFF. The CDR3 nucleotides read TGTGCCACCAGCAGAGGGGGCTTGGAAAAACTGTTTTTT.